This TCR beta chain emerged from a study of T cell responses to AZD1222 COVID-19 vaccine. The protocol was immunoSEQ multiplex PCR, while the TCRdb copy is restricted to in-frame clones and leaves out a portion. The table records 57,000 or so clones, around 75% of them present only once. Study findings and constraints: CD4 TCRs covered the whole spike, strongest at regions 160-218 and 743-854. AZD1222 recipients seropositive at baseline numbered only 6 or 7. The breadth and depth of Spike-specific TCRs increased once two AZD1222 doses had been given.

With respect to this clone: The antigen is not known.

The sequence was collected from an adult in good health. Sequences were derived from peripheral blood, sampled on day 0 of AZD1222 vaccination.

Written as DNA, the CDR3 is TGTGCCTGGAGTGGACCCGGGAGCAATCAGCCCCAGCATTTT. This codes for CAWSGPGSNQPQHF. The V gene is TRBV30, the J gene TRBJ1-5; D is ambiguous. Trimming cost V 1 base and J 1 base, with 8 bases left between them. Germline V CDR1 and CDR2: GTSNPN, SVGIG (reference sequence). The CDR3 has 14 amino acids.